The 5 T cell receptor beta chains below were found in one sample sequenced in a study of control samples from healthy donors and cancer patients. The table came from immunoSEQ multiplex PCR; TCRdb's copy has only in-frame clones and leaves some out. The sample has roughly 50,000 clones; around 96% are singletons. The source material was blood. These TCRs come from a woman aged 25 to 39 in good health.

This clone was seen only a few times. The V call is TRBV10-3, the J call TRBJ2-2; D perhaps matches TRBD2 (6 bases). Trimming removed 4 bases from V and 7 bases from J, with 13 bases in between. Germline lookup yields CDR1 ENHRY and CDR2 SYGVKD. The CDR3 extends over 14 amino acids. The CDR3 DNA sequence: TGTGCCATCAGTGGGAGGGGTAATTTCGGGGAGCTGTTTTTT. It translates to CAISGRGNFGELFF.

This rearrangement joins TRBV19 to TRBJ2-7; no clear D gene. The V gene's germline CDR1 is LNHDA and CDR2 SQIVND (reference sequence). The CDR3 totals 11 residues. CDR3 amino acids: CATSEKYEQYF. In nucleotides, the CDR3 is TGTGCTACCTCGGAAAAGTACGAGCAGTACTTC.

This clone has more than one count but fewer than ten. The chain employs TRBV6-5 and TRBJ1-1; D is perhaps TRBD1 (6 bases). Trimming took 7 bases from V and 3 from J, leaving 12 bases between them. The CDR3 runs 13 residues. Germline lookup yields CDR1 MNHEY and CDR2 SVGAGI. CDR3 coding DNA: TGTGCCAGCAAAATTAGGGGGGACACTGAAGCTTTCTTT. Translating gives CASKIRGDTEAFF.

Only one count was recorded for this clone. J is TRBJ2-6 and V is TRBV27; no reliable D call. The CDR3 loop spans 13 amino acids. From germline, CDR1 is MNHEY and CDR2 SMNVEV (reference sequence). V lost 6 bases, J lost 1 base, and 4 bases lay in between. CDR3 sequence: CASRSSGANVLTF. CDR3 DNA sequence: TGTGCCAGCAGGTCGTCTGGGGCCAACGTCCTGACTTTC.

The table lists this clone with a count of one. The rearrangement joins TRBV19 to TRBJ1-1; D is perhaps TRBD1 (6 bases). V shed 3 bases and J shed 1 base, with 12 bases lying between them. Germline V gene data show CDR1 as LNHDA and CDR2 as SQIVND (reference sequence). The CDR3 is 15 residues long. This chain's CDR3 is CASSMGYRANTEAFF. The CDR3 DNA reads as TGTGCCAGTAGTATGGGCTACAGGGCGAACACTGAAGCTTTCTTT.